These 26 T cell receptor beta chains came from one sample sequenced in a study of a mutant IDH1 vaccine in newly diagnosed glioma. Their cognate antigens are unknown. Described time point: week 35, safety follow-up. A single vaccine dose contained 300 ug of mutant IDH1 20-mer peptide, and topical imiquimod was used with it. Clones were read by immunoSEQ multiplex PCR, and TCRdb kept only the in-frame ones, dropping some. The table has about 33,000 clones, around three quarters seen once. The sample here was PBMCs, taken from a glioma patient whose treatment included an IDH1 peptide vaccine. These receptors were collected from a man aged 40-55 years with glioma. Some clones in this sample may be carry-over from other donors' samples.

CDR3 residues: CASSEGGASGPGTDTQYF. The DNA of the CDR3 is TGTGCCAGCAGTGAGGGGGGGGCTAGCGGTCCTGGCACAGATACGCAGTATTTT. V and J are TRBV6-1 and TRBJ2-3; weak D call: TRBD2 (7 bases). CDR1 MNHNS and CDR2 SASEGT come from the germline V gene. V lost 3 bases, J lost 1 base, and 20 bases lay in between. The CDR3 contains 18 residues.

The chain uses TRBV4-1 and TRBJ1-1; TRBD1 matches at 7 bases. CDR3 length equals 14 residues. Trimming at V came to 4 bases and at J to 8 bases, leaving 10 bases not matched to a gene. Germline V CDR1 and CDR2: MGHRA, YSYEKL. The CDR3 coding sequence is TGCGCCAGCAGCCTCCACCGGGACAGAGTCGAAGCTTTCTTT. It translates to CASSLHRDRVEAFF.

The V and J genes are TRBV4-2 and TRBJ1-6; 8 nucleotides align to TRBD1. CDR1 LGHNA and CDR2 YNFKEQ come from the germline V gene. V was pared by 0 bases and J by 8 bases, with 6 bases of the junction left unmatched. The CDR3 totals 16 residues. In nucleotides, the CDR3 is TGTGCCAGCAGCCAAGACCCCGGACAGGGACATTCACCCCTCCACTTT. This codes for CASSQDPGQGHSPLHF.

The chain uses TRBV10-3 and TRBJ1-5, with a possible D match to TRBD1 (6 bases). The V end was cut by 7 bases, the J end by 1 base, with 11 bases between. This CDR3 has 14 amino acids. Germline V lookup: CDR1 ENHRY, CDR2 SYGVKD. The CDR3, as DNA: TGTGCCATCAATAGCCAGGGGAGCAATCAGCCCCAGCATTTT. Amino acid sequence: CAINSQGSNQPQHF.

The V call is TRBV30, the J call TRBJ2-7; the D call may be TRBD1 or TRBD2 (6 bases each). CDR3 size: 12 residues. The germline CDR1 and CDR2 sequences are GTSNPN and SVGIG (reference sequence). The V gene lost 2 bases and the J gene lost 5 bases, with 10 bases spanning the gap. This CDR3 reads CAWSSGGNEQYF. CDR3 bases: TGTGCCTGGAGTTCCGGGGGCAACGAGCAGTACTTC. The full variable domain, its missing parts supplied by reference TRBV30 and TRBJ2-7, is SQTIHQWPATLVQPVGSPLSLECTVEGTSNPNLYWYRQAAGRGLQLLFYSVGIGQISSEVPQNLSASRPQDRQFILSSKKLLLSDSGFYLCAWSSGGNEQYFGPGTRLTVT.

The V call is TRBV6-9, the J call TRBJ2-7, with 7 bases aligning to TRBD1. The J segment lost 0 bases and the V segment lost 5 bases, leaving 16 bases of the junction unmatched. This CDR3 region has 18 residues. Germline-derived CDR1 and CDR2 are MNHGY and SVAAGI. The CDR3 region is CASSPTLAVQGSSYEQYF. The CDR3 DNA reads as TGTGCCAGCAGTCCCACACTGGCCGTACAGGGGTCCTCCTACGAGCAGTACTTC.

The V and J genes are TRBV7-3 and TRBJ2-3, with D maybe TRBD2 (5 bases). Trimming took off 2 bases at V and 10 bases at J, with 16 bases between the two ends. Germline-derived CDR1 and CDR2 are SGHTA and FQGTGA. CDR3 length: 14 residues. In DNA, the CDR3 is TGTGCCAGCAGCTTAGCCACTCGGGGTGGCGCGCAGTATTTT. It is translated as CASSLATRGGAQYF.

The chain is built from TRBV7-2 and TRBJ1-3; D possibly corresponds to TRBD1 (5 bases). The CDR3 has 17 residues. Germline V gene lookup returns CDR1 SGHTA and CDR2 FQGNSA. The V and J ends lost 3 bases and 2 bases respectively, with 17 bases between them. The CDR3 loop is CASSFQVERGPGNTIYF. CDR3 coding DNA: TGTGCCAGCAGCTTCCAGGTCGAGAGGGGCCCTGGAAACACCATATATTTT.

The V and J genes are TRBV7-9 and TRBJ1-1; D not certain. V gave up 1 base and J gave up 3 bases, with 9 bases separating them. The germline V gene encodes CDR1 SEHNR and CDR2 FQNEAQ (reference sequence). The CDR3 runs 14 residues. This CDR3 is CASSLGGSDTEAFF. The CDR3 bases are TGTGCCAGCAGCTTAGGTGGCTCTGACACTGAAGCTTTCTTT.

This clone has more than one count but fewer than ten. The gene calls are TRBV6-1 and TRBJ1-1; the D is unclear. This CDR3 has 14 residues. Germline CDR1 reads MNHNS; CDR2 reads SASEGT. Trimming pared 5 bases from V and 1 base from J, leaving 11 bases between. The CDR3 DNA reads TGTGCCAGCAGTCGGACCGCGGGGAACACTGAAGCTTTCTTT. Translation gives CASSRTAGNTEAFF.

The chain carries TRBV19 and TRBJ1-5; 8 bases fit TRBD1. The CDR3 runs 13 residues. The junction had 7 bases not matched to a gene; V was cut back by 8 bases and J by 7 bases. From germline, CDR1 is LNHDA and CDR2 SQIVND (reference sequence). DNA for the CDR3: TGTGCCAGTGGTCAGGGGGCGGACCAGCCCCAGCATTTT. It codes for CASGQGADQPQHF.

The CDR3 nucleotides read TGTGCCAGCAGCTCTTTCGACAGGAAAGAGACCCAGTACTTC. Its translation: CASSSFDRKETQYF. This chain uses TRBV5-8 with TRBJ2-5, with D perhaps TRBD1 (6 bases). V dropped 3 bases and J dropped 3 bases, with 12 bases sitting between them. Germline CDR1 reads SGHTS; CDR2 reads YDEGEE. There are 14 residues in the CDR3.

The V gene is TRBV7-9, the J gene TRBJ2-5; perhaps TRBD2 as D (5 bases). Germline V lookup: CDR1 SEHNR, CDR2 FQNEAQ (reference sequence). This CDR3 spans 15 amino acids. V gave up 5 bases and J gave up 4 bases, with 17 bases separating them. CDR3: CASSVGLHLGETQYF. The CDR3 DNA is TGTGCCAGCAGCGTTGGACTCCACTTGGGAGAGACCCAGTACTTC.

The rearrangement uses TRBV5-1 and TRBJ2-1; 15 nucleotides align to TRBD2. Germline loops: CDR1 SGHRS, CDR2 YFSETQ. This CDR3 has 19 residues. The ends lost 4 bases at V and 2 bases at J; junction bases unmatched: 10. DNA of the CDR3: TGCGCCAGCAGCCCCGTCGGGACTAGCGGGGGGCCGACCTACAATGAGCAGTTCTTC. Residues: CASSPVGTSGGPTYNEQFF.

V usage is TRBV30 and J usage is TRBJ2-1; D ambiguous. Germline V lookup: CDR1 GTSNPN, CDR2 SVGIG (reference sequence). The germline V and J ends were trimmed by 4 bases and 3 bases, with 13 bases remaining between them. The CDR3 contains 14 residues. CDR3: CAWKMGTIYNEQFF. CDR3 bases: TGTGCCTGGAAAATGGGCACGATCTACAATGAGCAGTTCTTC.

Remarks on this clone: Other DNA sequences in the sample encode the same CDR3. The V call is TRBV7-2, the J call TRBJ2-2; either TRBD1 or TRBD2 may fit D (5 bases each). Trimming left V 3 bases short and J 0 bases short, with 8 bases between. The CDR3 consists of 15 residues. CDR1 is SGHTA and CDR2 is FQGNSA in the germline V gene. CDR3 bases: TGTGCCAGCAGCTTGGGGGTTGCGAACACCGGGGAGCTGTTTTTT. Translation gives CASSLGVANTGELFF. The full variable domain, completed using reference TRBV7-2 and TRBJ2-2, is GAGVSQSPSNKVTEKGKDVELRCDPISGHTALYWYRQSLGQGLEFLIYFQGNSAPDKSGLPSDRFSAERTGGSVSTLTIQRTQQEDSAVYLCASSLGVANTGELFFGEGSRLTVL.

CDR3 coding DNA: TGTGCCATCAGTGGATTTGGGTTCCAAGAGACCCAGTACTTC. Encoded protein: CAISGFGFQETQYF. The chain has TRBV10-3 and TRBJ2-5, with D unclear. V was pared by 4 bases and J by 1 base, with 10 bases between. The CDR3 is 14 residues long. CDR1 and CDR2 from the germline V gene are ENHRY and SYGVKD.

V and J are TRBV5-1 and TRBJ2-7; D not certain. The germline gives CDR1 SGHRS, CDR2 YFSETQ. V lost 0 bases, J lost 5 bases, and 15 bases lay in between. The CDR3 length is 15 residues. The CDR3 DNA is TGCGCCAGCAGCTTGGCGATGGGCAGACAAAACGAGCAGTACTTC. Residues: CASSLAMGRQNEQYF.

Only one count was recorded for this clone. The V call is TRBV29-1, the J call TRBJ1-4; D perhaps matches TRBD1 (6 bases). The CDR3 length is 14 residues. Trimming removed 7 bases from V and 5 bases from J, with 17 bases in between. In germline, CDR1 is SQVTM, CDR2 ANQGSEA. Written as DNA, the CDR3 is TGCAGCGCTGGAGCAGACAGGCTCAATGAAAAACTGTTTTTT. This codes for CSAGADRLNEKLFF.

The chain employs TRBV10-3 and TRBJ2-1; D is unclear. The CDR3 is 14 amino acids. Germline CDR1 reads ENHRY; CDR2 reads SYGVKD. V was shortened by 6 bases and J by 5 bases, with 14 bases between the two germline ends. Here the CDR3 reads CAISDRSTHNEQFF. The CDR3 region has the DNA TGTGCCATCAGCGATCGCTCCACTCACAATGAGCAGTTCTTC.

The chain employs TRBV6-1 and TRBJ2-7; TRBD2 might be the D (5 bases). The CDR3 contains 15 residues. Between the trimmed V and J ends, which lost 3 bases and 4 bases, there was a span of 16 bases. CDR1 MNHNS and CDR2 SASEGT come from the germline V gene. The CDR3 protein is CASSDPGSPPYEQYF. Written as DNA, the CDR3 is TGTGCCAGCAGTGACCCGGGGTCCCCCCCATACGAGCAGTACTTC.

V is TRBV5-1 and J is TRBJ2-5; TRBD2 matches 10 bases. Trimming removed 0 bases from V and 1 base from J; junction bases left unmatched: 6. This CDR3 has 17 residues. Germline loops: CDR1 SGHRS, CDR2 YFSETQ. The DNA for the CDR3 is TGCGCCAGCAGCTTGGATACTAGCGGGGTACTCCAAGAGACCCAGTACTTC. This codes for CASSLDTSGVLQETQYF.

The chain uses TRBV19 and TRBJ2-7; D might be TRBD2 (6 bases). The CDR3 sequence is 18 residues long. The germline V and J ends were trimmed by 1 base and 0 bases, with 19 bases remaining between them. The germline gives CDR1 LNHDA, CDR2 SQIVND (reference sequence). In DNA form, the CDR3 reads TGTGCCAGTAGTATAGGCTTCGGGAGTCGGCCGTTCTCCTACGAGCAGTACTTC. Its translation: CASSIGFGSRPFSYEQYF.

The chain is built from TRBV4-1 and TRBJ2-7; TRBD1 matches 7 bases. In germline, CDR1 is MGHRA, CDR2 YSYEKL. This CDR3 has 15 residues. V dropped 1 base and J dropped 2; count of bases not matched to a gene: 5. The CDR3 loop is CASSQVTGATYEQYF. The CDR3 DNA reads as TGCGCCAGCAGCCAAGTTACAGGGGCCACCTACGAGCAGTACTTC.

DNA of the CDR3: TGTGCCAGCAGCTTAGAGGGTAGTCAGCCCCAGCATTTT. Its translation: CASSLEGSQPQHF. The chain employs TRBV7-8 and TRBJ1-5; D unclear. The CDR3 runs 13 residues. Looked up from germline, CDR1 is SGHVS and CDR2 is FQNEAQ. V dropped 1 base and J dropped 6 bases, with 7 bases sitting between them.

This sequence joins TRBV5-1 and TRBJ1-4; 8 nucleotides align to TRBD1. This CDR3 contains 14 residues. Germline V gene data show CDR1 as SGHRS and CDR2 as YFSETQ. V lost 5 bases to trimming and J lost 8 bases; unmatched junction nucleotides: 8. The chain's CDR3 is CASRDYRGEEKLFF. CDR3 sequence (DNA): TGCGCCAGCAGGGATTACAGGGGGGAAGAAAAACTGTTTTTT. The full variable domain, in which reference TRBV5-1 and TRBJ1-4 provide the parts outside the CDR3, is KAGVTQTPRYLIKTRGQQVTLSCSPISGHRSVSWYQQTPGQGLQFLFEYFSETQRNKGNFPGRFSGRQFSNSRSEMNVSTLELGDSALYLCASRDYRGEEKLFFGSGTQLSVL.